The present entry profiles one TCR beta chain with its context. This entry belongs to a study of blood T cell repertoires in COVID-19. TCRdb's table, derived via immunoSEQ multiplex PCR, lists solely in-frame clones and lacks some. Seen here are about 100,000 clones, around 80% observed once, and the top ten hold about 8.7%. From germline, CDR1 is MNHNY and CDR2 SVGAGI (reference sequence). V was pared by 4 bases and J by 4 bases, with 9 bases of the junction left unmatched. The CDR3 length is 15 residues. The rearrangement uses TRBV6-6 and TRBJ1-2; 7 bases match TRBD1. This receptor was taken from a man between 45 and 60 years old who had recovered from COVID-19. The source material was peripheral blood. The CDR3 protein is CASSSATGAVYGYTF. CDR3 DNA sequence: TGTGCCAGCAGTTCGGCCACAGGGGCGGTCTATGGCTACACCTTC.